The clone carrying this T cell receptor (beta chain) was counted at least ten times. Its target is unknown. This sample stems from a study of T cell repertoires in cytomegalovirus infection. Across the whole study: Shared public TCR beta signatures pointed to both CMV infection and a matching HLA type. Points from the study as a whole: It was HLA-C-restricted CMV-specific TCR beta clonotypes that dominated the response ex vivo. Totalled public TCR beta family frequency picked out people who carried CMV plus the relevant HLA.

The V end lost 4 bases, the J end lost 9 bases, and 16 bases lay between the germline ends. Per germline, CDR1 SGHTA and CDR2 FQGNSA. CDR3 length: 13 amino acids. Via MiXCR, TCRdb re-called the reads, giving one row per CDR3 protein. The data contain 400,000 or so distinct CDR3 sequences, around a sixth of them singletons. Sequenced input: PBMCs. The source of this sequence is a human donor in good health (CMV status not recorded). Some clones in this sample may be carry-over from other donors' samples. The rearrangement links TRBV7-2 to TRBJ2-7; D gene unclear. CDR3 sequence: CASSSRTLGRQYF. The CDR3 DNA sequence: TGTGCCAGCAGCTCGAGGACCCTCGGTCGGCAGTACTTC.